This T cell receptor beta chain appears in the sequencing data of a study of T cell responses to AZD1222 COVID-19 vaccine. Study observations and caveats: Only five to seven AZD1222 recipients were seropositive at baseline. The CD4 TCRs associated with vaccination extended across spike and predominated at 160-218 and 743-854. Spike-specific TCR breadth and depth went up after people got two AZD1222 doses. Only after the peak T cell response were repertoires sampled.

Comment on this clone: The target antigen is unknown.

Sequenced by immunoSEQ multiplex PCR; TCRdb stores in-frame clones only, minus some. The table lists 140,000 to 150,000 clones, roughly 90% of them singletons. Looked up from germline, CDR1 is SGDLS and CDR2 is YYNGEE. The CDR3 has 14 residues. Trimming took 2 bases from V and 5 from J, leaving 13 bases between them. The clonotype originates from an adult who received the MenACWY meningococcal vaccine as a control. The specimen was peripheral blood, collected 28 days after the second dose of the MenACWY control vaccine. The V gene is TRBV9, the J gene TRBJ2-5; tentatively, D is TRBD2 (6 bases). The CDR3 DNA reads TGTGCCAGCAGCGTCCAAGGAGGGGCGGAGACCCAGTACTTC. It codes for CASSVQGGAETQYF.